A selection of T cell receptor beta chains follows, all from one sample in a study of cytomegalovirus exposure and HLA in healthy donors. The data were produced by immunoSEQ multiplex PCR, yet TCRdb's version contains in-frame clones alone and is incomplete. Of approximately 86,000 clones in the sample, over 60% were seen once. Input material: PBMCs. These receptors were obtained from a man in his forties in good health and CMV-seronegative. The CDR3 runs from the conserved cysteine through the conserved F or W. A D gene is named only where the DNA matches it firmly. Clone size appears in some rows only: once, few, many, or a class for an expanded clone.

length	D	V	J	size	DNA	CDR3
15	TRBD2	TRBV6-5	TRBJ2-3	few	TGTGCCAGCAGTTACACGGGGGGAGTGAGAGATACGCAGTATTTT	CASSYTGGVRDTQYF
15	TRBD2	TRBV9	TRBJ2-1	.	TGTGCCAGCAGGTATGGACTAGCGGGGGCCGATGAGCAGTTCTTC	CASRYGLAGADEQFF
18	.	TRBV5-5	TRBJ2-7	.	TGTGCCAGCAGCTTGACCGGGGATCCCGCTCGGGGGTCCCACGAGCAGTACTTC	CASSLTGDPARGSHEQYF
15	.	TRBV30	TRBJ1-6	.	TGTGCCTGGAGTACTCTGGGGGGGAGGAATTCACCCCTCCACTTT	CAWSTLGGRNSPLHF
16	TRBD1	TRBV4-3	TRBJ1-2	few	TGCGCCAGCAGCCAAGAATCCGGGACAGGGGGCAATGGCTACACCTTC	CASSQESGTGGNGYTF
13	.	TRBV11-1	TRBJ1-2	once	TGTGCCAGCAGGCCAACAGGGAACTATGGCTACACCTTC	CASRPTGNYGYTF
14	.	TRBV4-3	TRBJ2-7	.	TGCGCCAGCAGCCAAGGCGGGCAGACCTACGAGCAGTACTTC	CASSQGGQTYEQYF
13	.	TRBV6-5	TRBJ1-2	few	TGTGCCAGCAGTTACGGGGGGTCCGTGGGCTACACCTTC	CASSYGGSVGYTF
13	.	TRBV2	TRBJ2-7	.	TGTGCCAGCAGAGGCGATGATCAGGGGGGGCAGTACTTC	CASRGDDQGGQYF
15	.	TRBV5-1	TRBJ2-5	few	TGCGCCAGCAGCCCTCTAGCGTTCCTACAAGAGACCCAGTACTTC	CASSPLAFLQETQYF
14	.	TRBV13	TRBJ2-3	.	TGTGCCAGCAGCCCAAAGCGGAGCACAGATACGCAGTATTTT	CASSPKRSTDTQYF
15	.	TRBV5-1	TRBJ1-5	.	TGCGCCAGCAGCTTTACAGGAGCGAGCAATCAGCCCCAGCATTTT	CASSFTGASNQPQHF
16	TRBD1	TRBV4-1	TRBJ1-2	once	TGCGCCAGCAGCCACCCTCCGGAGGACAGGGGCGGAGGCTACACCTTC	CASSHPPEDRGGGYTF
15	.	TRBV6-5	TRBJ2-2	.	TGTGCCAGCAGTTACTTGGCCCTAGGAGGCGGGGAGCTGTTTTTT	CASSYLALGGGELFF
14	TRBD1	TRBV28	TRBJ1-5	.	TGTGCCAGCCAACCCGGGACAGGGCTTCAGCCCCAGCATTTT	CASQPGTGLQPQHF
17	TRBD2	TRBV27	TRBJ2-3	.	TGTGCCAGCAGTTTTGATCGGACTAGACGGAGCACAGATACGCAGTATTTT	CASSFDRTRRSTDTQYF
15	.	TRBV9	TRBJ1-5	.	TGTGCCAGCAGCGTAGGACAGTATAGCAATCAGCCCCAGCATTTT	CASSVGQYSNQPQHF
16	TRBD1	TRBV6-1	TRBJ2-1	.	TGTGCCAGCAGTGAAGAACCGGGACAGGGGGGAAATGAGCAGTTCTTC	CASSEEPGQGGNEQFF
16	.	TRBV5-6	TRBJ1-5	.	TGTGCCAGCAGCCCCCGGGTAGGGGGTATCAATCAGCCCCAGCATTTT	CASSPRVGGINQPQHF
16	TRBD1	TRBV5-1	TRBJ2-3	.	TGCGCCAGCAGCTCCTGGACAGGGGGACCGTCGGATACGCAGTATTTT	CASSSWTGGPSDTQYF
17	.	TRBV4-1	TRBJ2-3	.	TGCGCCAGCAGCCAAGATTACTACCAGCGGGTAACAGATACGCAGTATTTT	CASSQDYYQRVTDTQYF
15	.	TRBV30	TRBJ1-2	few	TGTGCCTGGAGTGTAAGGTTCGAGGCGGCTTATGGCTACACCTTC	CAWSVRFEAAYGYTF
15	.	TRBV7-6	TRBJ2-1	once	TGTGCCAGCAGCTTAGCACGAACAGGGTTCAATGAGCAGTTCTTC	CASSLARTGFNEQFF
17	.	TRBV11-2	TRBJ1-1	few	TGTGCCAGCAGCCCGGGCGCAGGGTGGGCCCTGAACACTGAAGCTTTCTTT	CASSPGAGWALNTEAFF
14	TRBD1	TRBV11-2	TRBJ1-1	.	TGTGCCAGCAGCGTCGACAGGGTGGGCACTGAAGCTTTCTTT	CASSVDRVGTEAFF
17	.	TRBV4-3	TRBJ2-2	.	TGCGCCAGCAGCCAGGGTTCGGAGGCTTCGGGCACCGGGGAGCTGTTTTTT	CASSQGSEASGTGELFF